This T cell receptor beta chain was captured in a study of shared clonotypes between healthy human individuals (dated by TCRdb to 2020 to 2021). Background on the whole study: The cohort included three men and a couple of women between 18 and 49 years of age. Per donor, three plates each were used for CD4 naive and CD4 memory, two for CD8 naive, and one for CD8 memory. To estimate repertoire size and how much clonotypes are shared between individuals, the study performed deep sequencing of blood TCR repertoires from roughly five healthy adults. Different laboratories and diverse techniques were used to prepare libraries and sequence TCR repertoires, to increase sequencing depth and limit assay-specific biases. Per donor, leukapheresis produced somewhere between about 0.8 and 9 billion PBMCs. The paper's findings and limits, for the study overall: Naive subsets generally had larger estimated clonotype richness than memory subsets did. Because the study included only a small number of donors, the genetic and exposure-history diversity represented was limited. Sampling was limited to blood, and TCR repertoires in tissue likely differ from TCR repertoires in blood. Compared with non-shared clonotypes, clonotypes shared by all four sorted-subset donors had higher generation probabilities. About 5% of naive CD4, 3.5% of naive CD8, 2% to 2.5% of memory CD4, and 0.4% of memory CD8 clonotypes were shared across several donors. Rarefaction of sorted-subset datasets indicated incomplete sequencing despite the large sequencing depth. Pairwise subsampling indicated that sequencing depth was expected to affect the degree of clonotype sharing among donors.

TCR CDR3 regions were amplified from genomic DNA by multiplex PCR using the deep immunoSEQ assay. For each cell subset, the extracted genomic DNA was distributed evenly across all wells of several immunoSEQ 96-well plates, and each plate served as one replicate. For sorted subsets, each replicate PCR was loaded with 200 ng genomic DNA, equivalent to 25,000 to 35,000 T cell genomes. Purified libraries were measured with a Qubit 3.0 fluorometer, size-checked on a Bioanalyzer 2100, and measured again with the KAPA Library Quantification kit. Every immunoSEQ 96-well plate was sequenced on a separate single-read 150-cycle Illumina NextSeq 550 flow cell. The study's processing was this. Because the immunoSEQ output included only junctional sequences and no quality scores, the filtering could not be the same as the filtering used for full-length reads. Sequences were annotated with PyIR, a Python wrapper for IgBLAST v1.9, and V/J genes and CDR3 were assigned using IMGT germline references. Reads with weak V/J assignments (E-value above 1e-6), missing CDR3, stop codons, out-of-frame junctions, or ambiguous translated residues were removed. V3J clonotypes were defined by identical inferred V gene, J gene, and CDR3 amino acid sequence. The percentage overlap between two repertoires was calculated by dividing the number of shared unique clonotypes by the size of the smaller repertoire. Three approaches were used to assess repertoire richness: RTK rarefaction, the Chao1 estimator, and Recon v2.1 estimates of unobserved clonotypes. Generation probabilities were computed with OLGA for all TCRbeta clonotypes obtained by the gDNA method from several donors. This immuneACCESS table, as held by TCRdb, lists in-frame sequences with V and J called but not all clones. Of the missing ones, under half trace to an unresolved V gene in checked studies; the others have no known cause. The V and J calls and the clone size are those of that table, but D and trimming were determined from the DNA. Counted in this sample were hundreds of thousands of clones; approximately 96% of them appeared once. The top ten hold about 0.12% of the sample.

Of note for this clone: Its antigen is currently not known. Base qualities were left out, and no much larger clone turns up one base away.

For the CD8 naive samples, CD45RO-negative cells were positively selected for CCR7, yielding a CD45RA+CCR7+ population from which TemRA cells were excluded. The donors were healthy, HIV-negative adults who had no recently reported acute infections or vaccinations. All donors were Caucasian adults living in Nashville, Tennessee, USA. Blood was obtained by leukapheresis, after which PBMCs were separated by Ficoll-Histopaque density gradient centrifugation and cryopreserved in liquid nitrogen vapor phase. Purity and quantity of every magnetically sorted T cell population were checked by analytical flow cytometry. Genomic DNA was isolated from every sorted fraction and measured by UV absorbance on a Nanodrop 2000c. From its cysteine to its phenylalanine, the CDR3 spans 15 amino acids. Only CDR3 DNA is held: 45 bases, read in frame from base 1. The germline V gene (reference sequence) supplies CDR1 PRHDT and CDR2 FYEKMQ. V is pruned by 3 bases and J by 3 bases, leaving 5 bases of the junction without a gene match.

The sequenced sample consisted of naive CD8+ T cells sorted from blood. The cell subset or site label corresponds to: CD45RA+CCR7+. This TCR came from a woman aged 25 to 45 in good health. The chain links TRBV13 with TRBJ2-3; TRBD1 matches 8 bases in the middle. The CDR3 protein is CASSFTGGSTDTQYF. The DNA sequence follows: TGTGCCAGCAGCTTTACAGGGGGATCGACAGATACGCAGTATTTT.